These 9 T cell receptor beta chains were all obtained from the same sample, sequenced in a study of blood T cell repertoires in COVID-19. The assay was immunoSEQ multiplex PCR, and TCRdb's table has in-frame clones only and misses some. The sample has about 97,000 clones, more than 75% seen once. Source material: peripheral blood. The receptors were gathered from a human donor in a cohort sampled during active COVID-19.

The chain links TRBV5-1 to TRBJ2-1, with 8 positions matching TRBD2. V was clipped by 0 bases and J by 4 bases; unmatched bases: 15. The V gene's germline CDR1 is SGHRS and CDR2 YFSETQ. The CDR3 has 19 amino acids. The chain's CDR3 is CASSLAGGGHFLSYNEQFF. The CDR3 DNA reads as TGCGCCAGCAGCTTGGCCGGGGGGGGCCATTTCCTATCATACAATGAGCAGTTCTTC.

The chain couples TRBV12-5 to TRBJ1-1; weak D call: TRBD1 (6 bases). This CDR3 spans 16 amino acids. Germline V CDR1 and CDR2: LGHNT, FRNRAP. V was pared by 7 bases and J by 1 base, with 19 bases between. The DNA for the CDR3 is TGTGCTAGTGCCCTGGGAGGGGGTCACAAGAACACTGAAGCTTTCTTT. Residues: CASALGGGHKNTEAFF.

The rearrangement joins TRBV11-2 to TRBJ2-7, with D possibly matching TRBD2 (6 bases). Trimming removed 5 bases at V and 2 bases at J, with 16 bases between. Germline lookup yields CDR1 SGHAT and CDR2 FQNNGV. The length of the CDR3 is 15 residues. The CDR3 region has the DNA TGTGCCAGCAGCGCCTTATCCTGGAGGGCCTACGAGCAGTACTTC. It codes for CASSALSWRAYEQYF.

The chain employs TRBV10-1 and TRBJ2-3; 10 bases map to TRBD2. The CDR3 sequence is 17 residues long. Germline trimming cut 3 bases from V and 7 bases from J; bases unmatched to any gene: 13. The germline V gene has CDR1 WNHNN and CDR2 SYGVQD (reference sequence). In nucleotides, the CDR3 is TGCGCCAGCAGTGATTGGGGGCTAGCGGGAGAGCAACATACGCAGTATTTT. It encodes CASSDWGLAGEQHTQYF.

In nucleotides, the CDR3 is TGTGCCAGCAGTGAATCACAGCTTGAATATGGCTACACCTTC. Its protein is CASSESQLEYGYTF. This chain joins TRBV2 and TRBJ1-2; no clear D. The CDR3 runs to 14 residues. CDR1 SNHLY and CDR2 FYNNEI come from the germline V gene. Trimming took off 2 bases at V and 5 bases at J, with 12 bases between the two ends.

The chain uses TRBV25-1 and TRBJ1-1, with D unclear. The CDR3 totals 13 residues. Deletions cut 6 bases from V and 7 bases from J, with 15 bases between. The germline V gene encodes CDR1 MGHDK and CDR2 SYGVNS. The CDR3 spells CASSDLRGFEAFF. In nucleotides, the CDR3 is TGTGCCAGCAGCGACTTGCGAGGTTTTGAAGCTTTCTTT.

The chain joins TRBV28 to TRBJ2-5; D possibly corresponds to TRBD1 (6 bases). Germline CDR1 is MDHEN and CDR2 is SYDVKM. The V and J ends lost 4 bases and 2 bases respectively, with 11 bases between them. This CDR3 has 14 residues. In nucleotides, the CDR3 is TGTGCCAGCAGTTCCTGGACAGTACAAGAGACCCAGTACTTC. Translated: CASSSWTVQETQYF.

This rearrangement joins TRBV5-6 to TRBJ2-7, with D maybe TRBD1 (6 bases). Germline loops: CDR1 SGHDT, CDR2 YYEEEE. With 8 bases removed from V and 5 bases from J, the gap between germline ends came to 14 bases. The CDR3 length is 12 residues. The CDR3 DNA is TGTGCCAGTATCAGGGGAGAGGACGAGCAGTACTTC. Its protein product is CASIRGEDEQYF.

The gene calls are TRBV6-5 and TRBJ1-2; D remains unclear. Germline CDR1 MNHEY, CDR2 SVGAGI. Trimming stripped 6 bases from V and 2 bases from J, with 10 bases between. The CDR3 is made up of 13 amino acids. DNA of the CDR3: TGTGCCAGCAGGCTGACAATCAACTATGGCTACACCTTC. Its protein product is CASRLTINYGYTF.